These 7 T cell receptor beta chains were sequenced from one sample in a study of CD8+ T cells in alopecia areata. Sequencing templates came from extracted RNA that was reverse transcribed into cDNA. Generated by immunoSEQ multiplex PCR, the TCRdb table keeps only in-frame clones and is missing some. The profile shows under 85,000 clones, roughly half of them singletons. Sequences were derived from CD8+ T cells sorted from blood, sampled at week 0. The source of these receptors is a human donor with alopecia areata.

This sequence joins TRBV6-6 and TRBJ2-3; 7 bases fit TRBD2. V lost 4 bases and J lost 0; bases outside the gene matches: 7. This CDR3 has 16 residues. Germline V CDR1 and CDR2: MNHNY, SVGAGI (reference sequence). CDR3 loop: CASSSLSGRSTDTQYF. The CDR3 DNA sequence: TGTGCCAGCAGTTCACTTAGCGGGCGAAGCACAGATACGCAGTATTTT.

The rearrangement joins TRBV21-1 to TRBJ2-7. TRBV21-1 is reported as a pseudogene. The CDR3 is 13 residues long. This CDR3 is CASSNGRGCEQYF. CDR3 coding DNA: TGTGCCAGCAGCAACGGCCGGGGCTGTGAGCAGTACTTC.

The V gene is TRBV6-6, the J gene TRBJ1-2, with 7 bases fitting TRBD1. The CDR3 totals 13 residues. Trimming took 5 bases from V and 2 from J; bases not matched to a gene: 2. Germline loops: CDR1 MNHNY, CDR2 SVGAGI (reference sequence). CDR3 DNA sequence: TGTGCCAGCAGTGCGACAGGGAACTATGGCTACACCTTC. It specifies CASSATGNYGYTF.

V is TRBV5-6 and J is TRBJ2-5, with D unresolved. The germline gives CDR1 SGHDT, CDR2 YYEEEE. CDR3 size: 15 residues. The V end was cut by 1 base, the J end by 5 bases, with 15 bases between. The CDR3 DNA sequence: TGTGCCAGCAGCTTGTGGACGAGGAGATTCGAGACCCAGTACTTC. This codes for CASSLWTRRFETQYF.

J is TRBJ1-5 and V is TRBV27; TRBD1 matches 8 bases. The CDR3 has 14 residues. CDR1 MNHEY and CDR2 SMNVEV come from the germline V gene (reference sequence). Trimming cost V 6 bases and J 1 base; bases outside gene matches: 2. The CDR3 nucleotides read TGTGCCAGCAGCTGGACAGGGAGCAATCAGCCCCAGCATTTT. This codes for CASSWTGSNQPQHF.

CDR3 region: CASSGMKANYGYTF. For the CDR3, the DNA is TGTGCCAGCTCTGGTATGAAGGCGAACTATGGCTACACCTTC. The chain couples TRBV9 to TRBJ1-2; D is uncertain. V lost 7 bases to trimming and J lost 2 bases, with 15 bases between them. CDR1 and CDR2 from the germline V gene are SGDLS and YYNGEE. The CDR3 covers 14 residues.

This clone came up many times. The rearrangement links TRBV4-1 to TRBJ2-1, with D perhaps TRBD1 (5 bases). The germline V gene has CDR1 MGHRA and CDR2 YSYEKL. Trimming removed 1 base from V and 6 bases from J, with 10 bases in between. The CDR3 spans 14 residues. The CDR3 reads CASSQAGASNEQFF. The CDR3 DNA is TGCGCCAGCAGCCAAGCTGGGGCTTCCAATGAGCAGTTCTTC.